The entry below describes one T cell receptor (beta chain). This CDR3 is built from 15 residues. Germline V CDR1 and CDR2: MNHEY, SMNVEV (reference sequence). The V and J ends lost 8 bases and 0 bases respectively, with 14 bases between them. This record comes from a study of T cell changes during pregnancy in multiple sclerosis. Repertoires were generated with immunoSEQ multiplex PCR, while TCRdb's copy carries only in-frame clones and drops some. The data contain 40,000 to 50,000 clones, roughly nine tenths of them singletons. The sample consisted of CD8+ T cells from peripheral blood mononuclear cells, taken after pregnancy. The chain couples TRBV27 to TRBJ1-5; no clear D. This sequence originates from a female donor with multiple sclerosis, enrolled in a pregnancy study. The CDR3 DNA sequence: TGTGCCAGCCGGAGAGACCCCTATAGCAATCAGCCCCAGCATTTT. It specifies CASRRDPYSNQPQHF.